Detailed here is one TCR beta chain. Here immunoSEQ multiplex PCR was the method, and the copy in TCRdb shows in-frame clones only, minus some. The table includes about 190,000 clones, under 90% detected once. This record belongs to a study of blood T cell repertoires in COVID-19. Unmatched junction bases numbered 5, after V lost 8 bases and J lost 2 bases. The CDR3 covers 14 residues. Germline loops: CDR1 SGHTA, CDR2 FQGNSA. The receptor was isolated from a man aged 40-50 years with acute or convalescent COVID-19. This chain links TRBV7-2 with TRBJ2-7, with 11 nucleotides matching TRBD2. Sequenced material: peripheral blood. Here the CDR3 DNA reads TGTGCCAGCGGCCTAGCGGGGGGAACCTACGAGCAGTACTTC. Translating it yields CASGLAGGTYEQYF.